The 7 T cell receptor beta chains listed next were all sequenced from one sample in a study of cytomegalovirus exposure and HLA in healthy donors. PCR primers comprised 60 Vbeta and 13 Jbeta primers. TCRdb keeps only in-frame clones here, not all; method: immunoSEQ multiplex PCR. Its table lists 150,000 to 250,000 clones. The sample comprised PBMCs. These receptors all stem from a boy younger than 18 in good health and CMV-seronegative.

This rearrangement joins TRBV10-3 to TRBJ1-2; TRBD1 matches at 9 bases. This CDR3 region has 14 residues. CDR1 is ENHRY, CDR2 SYGVKD, per germline. V shed 5 bases and J 3 bases; nucleotides not matched to a gene: 4. Written as DNA, the CDR3 is TGTGCCATCAGTACGGACAGGGGAGACTATGGCTACACCTTC. Its translation is CAISTDRGDYGYTF.

To note about this clone: The sample contains more than one DNA sequence encoding this CDR3. This chain connects TRBV5-1 to TRBJ2-7; 9 bases align to TRBD2. The CDR3 covers 15 residues. From germline, CDR1 is SGHRS and CDR2 YFSETQ. The V segment lost 4 bases and the J segment 1 base; nucleotides outside the gene matches: 6. CDR3 in amino acids: CASSLRSGGSYEQYF. The CDR3 nucleotides are TGCGCCAGCAGCCTCCGGAGCGGGGGGTCCTACGAGCAGTACTTC. Filled out from reference TRBV5-1 and TRBJ2-7, the complete variable domain reads KAGVTQTPRYLIKTRGQQVTLSCSPISGHRSVSWYQQTPGQGLQFLFEYFSETQRNKGNFPGRFSGRQFSNSRSEMNVSTLELGDSALYLCASSLRSGGSYEQYFGPGTRLTVT.

On this clone itself: Sequence at one end of the junction differs from germline and may be a read error. The chain links TRBV7-7 to TRBJ2-7; D gene unclear. Per germline, CDR1 SSHAT and CDR2 FNYEAQ (reference sequence). The CDR3 has 13 residues. The CDR3 region is CASSLSHRSEQYF. The CDR3 DNA follows: TGTGCTAGCAGCTTATCCCACAGAAGCGAGCAGTACTTC.

This chain connects TRBV27 to TRBJ2-1, with a weak D call TRBD1 (5 bases). There are 15 residues in the CDR3. V dropped 7 bases and J dropped 3 bases, with 16 bases sitting between them. CDR1 and CDR2 from the germline V gene are MNHEY and SMNVEV (reference sequence). CDR3 in amino acids: CASTPRAGNYNEQFF. The CDR3 nucleotides read TGTGCCAGCACCCCCCGGGCAGGGAACTACAATGAGCAGTTCTTC.

The V gene is TRBV11-2, the J gene TRBJ2-3; D is possibly TRBD2 (5 bases). CDR1 is SGHAT, CDR2 FQNNGV, per germline. The CDR3 is 16 amino acids. Trimming removed 5 bases at V and 1 base at J, with 16 bases between. The CDR3 coding sequence is TGTGCCAGCAGCCGATTTCCAAGCGGAGGCACAGATACGCAGTATTTT. Translated: CASSRFPSGGTDTQYF.

The chain carries TRBV4-1 and TRBJ1-3; no firm D call. V lost 2 bases to trimming and J lost 0 bases, with 11 bases between them. Germline V CDR1 and CDR2: MGHRA, YSYEKL. The CDR3 is 16 amino acids. CDR3 sequence: CASSQPAITSGNTIYF. The CDR3 DNA sequence: TGCGCCAGCAGCCAACCAGCGATAACCTCTGGAAACACCATATATTTT.

This chain joins TRBV29-1 and TRBJ2-3, with 12 nucleotides matching TRBD2. V shed 5 bases and J 4 bases; nucleotides not matched to a gene: 10. This CDR3 has 16 amino acids. From germline, CDR1 is SQVTM and CDR2 ANQGSEA. The CDR3 spells CSVPSGGARWADTQYF. The CDR3 DNA sequence: TGCAGCGTTCCTAGCGGGGGGGCCCGGTGGGCAGATACGCAGTATTTT.